This T cell receptor beta chain appears in the sequencing data of a study of T cell repertoires in cytomegalovirus infection. The wider study: Indications of both CMV infection and matching HLA type were provided by public TCR beta signatures.

CDR3 size: 16 residues. V lost 6 bases and J 0 bases, leaving 14 bases between the germline ends. CDR1 is LGHNT, CDR2 FRNRAP, per germline. TCRdb redid the calling of the reads with MiXCR, one entry per CDR3 protein. This table has around 490,000 distinct CDR3 sequences, more than 25% appearing once. Material: PBMCs. This receptor was taken from a human donor in good health (CMV status not recorded). Some clones in this sample may be carry-over from other donors' samples. The chain recombines TRBV12-5 with TRBJ2-2; no clear D. The CDR3 DNA is TGTGCTAGTGGGACGGACGGAGCCTCGAACACCGGGGAGCTGTTTTTT. Protein: CASGTDGASNTGELFF.